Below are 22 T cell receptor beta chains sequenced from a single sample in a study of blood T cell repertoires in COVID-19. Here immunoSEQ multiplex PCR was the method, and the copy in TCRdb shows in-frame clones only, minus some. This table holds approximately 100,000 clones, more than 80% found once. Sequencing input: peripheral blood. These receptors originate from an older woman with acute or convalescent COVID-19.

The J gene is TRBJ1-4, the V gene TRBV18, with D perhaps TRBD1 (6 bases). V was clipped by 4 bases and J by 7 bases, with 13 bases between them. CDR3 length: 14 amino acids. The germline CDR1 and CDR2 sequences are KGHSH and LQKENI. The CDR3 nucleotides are TGTGCCAGCTCACGACGACAGGATTTTGAAAAACTGTTTTTT. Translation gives CASSRRQDFEKLFF.

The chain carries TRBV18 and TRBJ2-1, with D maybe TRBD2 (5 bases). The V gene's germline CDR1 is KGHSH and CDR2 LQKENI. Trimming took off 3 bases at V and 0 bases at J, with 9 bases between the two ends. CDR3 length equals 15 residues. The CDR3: CASSPSVSSYNEQFF. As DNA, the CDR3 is TGTGCCAGCTCACCTAGCGTGAGCTCCTACAATGAGCAGTTCTTC.

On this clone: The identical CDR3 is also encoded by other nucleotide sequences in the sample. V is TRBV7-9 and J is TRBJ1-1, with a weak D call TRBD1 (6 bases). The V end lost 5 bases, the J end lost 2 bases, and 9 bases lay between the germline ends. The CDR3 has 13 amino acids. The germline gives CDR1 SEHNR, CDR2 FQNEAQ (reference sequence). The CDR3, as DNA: TGTGCCAGCAGCCTGGGGGCAAACACTGAAGCTTTCTTT. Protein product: CASSLGANTEAFF.

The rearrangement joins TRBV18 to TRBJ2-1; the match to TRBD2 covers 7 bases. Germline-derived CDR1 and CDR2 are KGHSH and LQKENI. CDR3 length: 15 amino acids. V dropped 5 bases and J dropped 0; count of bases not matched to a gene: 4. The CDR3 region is CASSSWTSSYNEQFF. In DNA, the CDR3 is TGTGCCAGCTCATCTTGGACTAGCTCCTACAATGAGCAGTTCTTC.

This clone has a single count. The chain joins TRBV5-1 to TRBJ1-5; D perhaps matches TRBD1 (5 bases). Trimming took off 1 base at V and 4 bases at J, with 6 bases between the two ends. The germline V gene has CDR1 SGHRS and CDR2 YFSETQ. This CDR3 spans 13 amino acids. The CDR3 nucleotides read TGCGCCAGCAGCTTGCAGGGTAATCAGCCCCAGCATTTT. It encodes CASSLQGNQPQHF.

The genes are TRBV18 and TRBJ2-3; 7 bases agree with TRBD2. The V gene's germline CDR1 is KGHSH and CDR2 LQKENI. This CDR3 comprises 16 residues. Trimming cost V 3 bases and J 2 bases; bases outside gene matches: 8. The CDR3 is CASSPGRERSTDTQYF. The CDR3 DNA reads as TGTGCCAGCTCACCCGGGCGGGAGCGGTCCACAGATACGCAGTATTTT.

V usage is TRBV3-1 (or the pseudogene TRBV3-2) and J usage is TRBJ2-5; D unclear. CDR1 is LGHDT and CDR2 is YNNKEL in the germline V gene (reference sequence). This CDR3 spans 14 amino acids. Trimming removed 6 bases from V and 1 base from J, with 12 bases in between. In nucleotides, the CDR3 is TGTGCCAGCAGAAGACTTGAACCCCAAGAGACCCAGTACTTC. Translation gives CASRRLEPQETQYF.

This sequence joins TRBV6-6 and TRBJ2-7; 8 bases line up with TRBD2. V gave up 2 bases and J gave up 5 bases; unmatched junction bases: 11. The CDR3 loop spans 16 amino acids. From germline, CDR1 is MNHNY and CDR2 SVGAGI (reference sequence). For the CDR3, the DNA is TGTGCCAGCAGTTACGGTATCCGGGGGGGCATCGACGAGCAGTACTTC. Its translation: CASSYGIRGGIDEQYF.

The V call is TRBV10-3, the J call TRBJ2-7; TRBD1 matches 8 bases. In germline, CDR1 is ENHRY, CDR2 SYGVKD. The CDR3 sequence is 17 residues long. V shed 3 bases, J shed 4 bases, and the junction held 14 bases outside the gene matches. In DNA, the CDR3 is TGTGCCATCAGTGATTTAACAGGGGGATTTTATACTTACGAGCAGTACTTC. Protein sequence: CAISDLTGGFYTYEQYF.

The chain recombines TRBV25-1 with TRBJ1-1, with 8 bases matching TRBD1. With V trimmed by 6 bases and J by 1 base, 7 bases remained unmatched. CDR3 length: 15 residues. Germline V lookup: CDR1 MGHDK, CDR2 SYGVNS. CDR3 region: CASSPGQGQNTEAFF. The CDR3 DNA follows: TGTGCCAGCAGCCCTGGACAGGGACAGAACACTGAAGCTTTCTTT.

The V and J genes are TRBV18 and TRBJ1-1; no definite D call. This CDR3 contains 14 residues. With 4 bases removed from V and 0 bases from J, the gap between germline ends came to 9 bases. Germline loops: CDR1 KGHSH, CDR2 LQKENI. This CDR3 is CASSLFSVNTEAFF. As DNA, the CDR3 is TGTGCCAGCTCACTCTTCTCTGTGAACACTGAAGCTTTCTTT.

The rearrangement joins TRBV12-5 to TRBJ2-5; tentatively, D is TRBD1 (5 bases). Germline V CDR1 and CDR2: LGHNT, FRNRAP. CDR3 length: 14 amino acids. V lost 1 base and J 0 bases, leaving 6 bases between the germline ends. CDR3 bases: TGTGCTAGTGGTTTGGACAGGTACCAAGAGACCCAGTACTTC. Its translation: CASGLDRYQETQYF.

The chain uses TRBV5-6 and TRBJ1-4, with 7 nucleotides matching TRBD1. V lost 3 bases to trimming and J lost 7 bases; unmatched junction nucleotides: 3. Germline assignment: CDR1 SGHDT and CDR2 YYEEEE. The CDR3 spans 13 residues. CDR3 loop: CASSSDRVEKLFF. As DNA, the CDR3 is TGTGCCAGCAGCTCTGACAGGGTTGAAAAACTGTTTTTT.

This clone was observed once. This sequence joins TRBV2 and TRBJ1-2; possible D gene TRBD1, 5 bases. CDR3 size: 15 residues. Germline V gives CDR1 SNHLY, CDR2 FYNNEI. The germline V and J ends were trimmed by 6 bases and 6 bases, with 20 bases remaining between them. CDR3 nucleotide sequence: TGTGCCAGCAGGGGGGAGGGAGGGACCCTTAATGGCTACACCTTC. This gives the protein CASRGEGGTLNGYTF.

The DNA for the CDR3 is TGTGCCAGCAGCAGAGGGGGCACCGGGGAGCTGTTTTTT. Its translation is CASSRGGTGELFF. The rearrangement uses TRBV6-6 and TRBJ2-2, with D possibly being TRBD1 (6 bases). The CDR3 contains 13 residues. In germline, CDR1 is MNHNY, CDR2 SVGAGI (reference sequence). Between the trimmed V and J ends, which lost 6 bases and 4 bases, there was a span of 9 bases.

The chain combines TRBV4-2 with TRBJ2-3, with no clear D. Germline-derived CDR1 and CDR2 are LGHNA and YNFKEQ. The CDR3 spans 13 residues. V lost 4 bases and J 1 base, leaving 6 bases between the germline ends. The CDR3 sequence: CASSPSGTDTQYF. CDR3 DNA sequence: TGTGCCAGCAGCCCCTCCGGCACAGATACGCAGTATTTT.

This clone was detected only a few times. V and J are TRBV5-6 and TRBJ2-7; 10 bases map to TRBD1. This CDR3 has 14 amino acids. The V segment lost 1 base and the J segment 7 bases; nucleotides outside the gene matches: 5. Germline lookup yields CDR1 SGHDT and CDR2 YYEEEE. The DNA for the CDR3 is TGTGCCAGCAGCTTGAGGACAGGGGGACGGGAGCAGTACTTC. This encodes CASSLRTGGREQYF.

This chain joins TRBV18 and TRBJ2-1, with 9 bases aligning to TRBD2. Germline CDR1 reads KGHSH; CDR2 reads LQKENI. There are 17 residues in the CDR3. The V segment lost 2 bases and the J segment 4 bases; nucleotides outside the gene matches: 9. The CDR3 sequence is CASSPNAASGTYNEQFF. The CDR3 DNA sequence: TGTGCCAGCTCACCAAACGCGGCTAGCGGGACTTACAATGAGCAGTTCTTC.

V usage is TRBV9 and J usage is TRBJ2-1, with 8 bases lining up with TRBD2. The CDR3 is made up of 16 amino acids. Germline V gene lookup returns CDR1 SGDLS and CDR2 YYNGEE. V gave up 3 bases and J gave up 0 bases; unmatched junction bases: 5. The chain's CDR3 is CASSGYSGDSYNEQFF. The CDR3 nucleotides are TGTGCCAGCAGCGGCTATAGCGGGGACTCCTACAATGAGCAGTTCTTC.

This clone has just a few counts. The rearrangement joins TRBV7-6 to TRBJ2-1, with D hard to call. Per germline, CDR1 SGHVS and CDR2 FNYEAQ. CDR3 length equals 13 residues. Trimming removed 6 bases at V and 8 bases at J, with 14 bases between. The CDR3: CASSDRLSDEQFF. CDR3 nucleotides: TGTGCCAGCAGTGATCGCCTGTCGGATGAGCAGTTCTTC.

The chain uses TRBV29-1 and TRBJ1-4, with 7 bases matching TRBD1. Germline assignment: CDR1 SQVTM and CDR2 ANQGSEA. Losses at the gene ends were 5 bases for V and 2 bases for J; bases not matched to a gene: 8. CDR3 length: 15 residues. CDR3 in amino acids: CSVSGGRETNEKLFF. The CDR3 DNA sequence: TGCAGCGTTTCAGGGGGGCGCGAGACTAATGAAAAACTGTTTTTT.

The CDR3 DNA is TGTGCCAGCAGCTTAGACATAAATAATTCACCCCTCCACTTT. Protein sequence: CASSLDINNSPLHF. The rearrangement links TRBV7-9 to TRBJ1-6; D unresolved. This CDR3 spans 14 amino acids. Between the trimmed V and J ends, which lost 1 base and 5 bases, there was a span of 6 bases. CDR1 is SEHNR, CDR2 FQNEAQ, per germline (reference sequence). Together with reference TRBV7-9 and TRBJ1-6, the CDR3 gives the full variable domain: DTGVSQNPRHKITKRGQNVTFRCDPISEHNRLYWYRQTLGQGPEFLTYFQNEAQLEKSRLLSDRFSAERPKGSFSTLEIQRTEQGDSAMYLCASSLDINNSPLHFGNGTRLTVT.